The rows below give T cell receptor beta chains drawn from one sample of a study of CD8+ T cells in alopecia areata. TCRdb's copy holds only in-frame clones and misses some; the assay was immunoSEQ multiplex PCR. The profile shows more than 140,000 clones, approximately 90% of them singletons. This sample comprised CD8+ T cells sorted from blood, obtained at week 4, from a patient treated with tofacitinib. All receptors come from a human donor with alopecia areata. Each CDR3 is given with its conserved first and last residue. D genes are given only for firm matches. Part of the rows lack a size; the others show once, few, many or a class for expanded clones.

TRBD2	TRBJ2-2	TRBV4-1	NA	TGCGCCAGCAGCCAAGGGGGCGGGAGCACCGGGGAGCTGTTTTTT	CASSQGGGSTGELFF
TRBD2	TRBJ2-7	TRBV7-9	NA	TGTGCCAGCAGCTCCGGGACTAGCGGGAGAGAGCAGTACTTC	CASSSGTSGREQYF
NA	TRBJ2-5	TRBV29-1	NA	TGCAGCGTTGAATATGGGGTTGAGACCCAGTACTTC	CSVEYGVETQYF
NA	TRBJ2-7	TRBV29-1	NA	TGCAGCGTTGCCAACGGATCCTACGAGCAGTACTTC	CSVANGSYEQYF
TRBD2	TRBJ2-5	TRBV5-1	NA	TGCGCCAGCAGCTTAGAATGGGCTAGCGGGAGGGAACAAGAGACCCAGTACTTC	CASSLEWASGREQETQYF
NA	TRBJ2-7	TRBV7-9	NA	TGTGCCAGCGAGATAGAGGAGATACCCTACGAGCAGTACTTC	CASEIEEIPYEQYF
NA	TRBJ2-6	TRBV27	once	TGTGCCAGCAGTTTATTCCCCGGGGCCAACGTCCTGACTTTC	CASSLFPGANVLTF
NA	TRBJ2-5	TRBV7-9	NA	TGTGCCAGCAGCTCCCTTGAGAGGGAGACCCAGTACTTC	CASSSLERETQYF
TRBD2	TRBJ2-3	TRBV10-3	NA	TGTGCCATCAGTGAGATACGACTAGCAGGGTGGGATACGCAGTATTTT	CAISEIRLAGWDTQYF
TRBD2	TRBJ2-1	TRBV5-1	NA	TGCGCCAGCAGCGCTACTCCTAGCGGGAGTATCAATGAGCAGTTCTTC	CASSATPSGSINEQFF
NA	TRBJ2-2	TRBV14	NA	TGTGCCAGCAGCGATCATAGGCAAGGAACCGGGGAGCTGTTTTTT	CASSDHRQGTGELFF
NA	TRBJ2-2	TRBV29-1	NA	TGCAGCGTTGCACCGGGTGACCGGACCGGGGAGCTGTTTTTT	CSVAPGDRTGELFF
TRBD2	TRBJ2-2	TRBV19	NA	TGTGCCAGTAGTATATCGGGAGGGAACACCGGGGAGCTGTTTTTT	CASSISGGNTGELFF
NA	TRBJ2-1	TRBV5-6	NA	TGTGCCAGCAGCTTAACTAACTACAATGAGCAGTTCTTC	CASSLTNYNEQFF
NA	TRBJ2-7	TRBV29-1	NA	TGCAGCGTTGAAGGGGTGGGACACCCCTACGAGCAGTACTTC	CSVEGVGHPYEQYF
TRBD2	TRBJ2-5	TRBV7-6	NA	TGTGCCAGCAGCCGGGTGGCTAGCGGGGGCCCCCAAGAGACCCAGTACTTC	CASSRVASGGPQETQYF
NA	TRBJ1-5	TRBV27	NA	TGTGCCAGCAGTTTAGCAGGGGAGGATCAGCCCCAGCATTTT	CASSLAGEDQPQHF
NA	TRBJ2-7	TRBV5-4	NA	TGTGCCAGCAGCCCGCGGGGAAATGACGAGCAGTACTTC	CASSPRGNDEQYF
NA	TRBJ2-7	TRBV5-1	NA	TGCGCCAGCAGCGGAGCGGACCGACCCTACGAGCAGTACTTC	CASSGADRPYEQYF
NA	TRBJ2-7	TRBV25-1	few	TGTGCCACCTCGTCCGGGGCCTACGAGCAGTACTTC	CATSSGAYEQYF
NA	TRBJ2-1	TRBV10-2	NA	TGCGCCAGTCAACAGGGAAATGAGCAGTTCTTC	CASQQGNEQFF
TRBD2	TRBJ2-1	TRBV27	NA	TGTGCCAGCAGTGAATTAGCGGGAGGCTCCTACAATGAGCAGTTCTTC	CASSELAGGSYNEQFF
NA	TRBJ2-3	TRBV7-6	NA	TGTGCCAGCAGCTTATTTGGTCGGGACGGAGGGCCAGATACGCAGTATTTT	CASSLFGRDGGPDTQYF
TRBD2	TRBJ2-1	TRBV10-2	few	TGCGCCAGCTGGGGGACTAGCGGGAGTATCGGTGAGCAGTTCTTC	CASWGTSGSIGEQFF
NA	TRBJ2-3	TRBV30	NA	TGTGCCTCATCACCCGGGACACTTAACACAGATACGCAGTATTTT	CASSPGTLNTDTQYF
NA	TRBJ1-1	TRBV4-1	NA	TGCGCCAGCAGAGAGGGCAGGGGCGAAAACACTGAAGCTTTCTTT	CASREGRGENTEAFF
NA	TRBJ2-7	TRBV9	NA	TGTGCCAGCAGCGTAGGAGGCTCCTACGAGCAGTACTTC	CASSVGGSYEQYF
NA	TRBJ1-2	TRBV7-9	NA	TGTGCGAAGGAGACGGCTTATGGCTACACCTTC	CAKETAYGYTF
TRBD1	TRBJ2-5	TRBV6-1	NA	TGTGCCAGCAGTGAAGGGACAGGGGAAGAGACCCAGTACTTC	CASSEGTGEETQYF
NA	TRBJ2-1	TRBV29-1	NA	TGCAGCGTTCAGGGGATTGAGCAGTTCTTC	CSVQGIEQFF
TRBD2	TRBJ2-1	TRBV5-1	NA	TGCGCCAGCATCCGTGGGGAGGGTGGGTTGGATGAGCAGTTCTTC	CASIRGEGGLDEQFF
NA	TRBJ2-3	TRBV10-1	once	TGCGCCAGCAGTGAGTACGGCACAGATACGCAGTATTTT	CASSEYGTDTQYF
NA	TRBJ2-1	TRBV5-4	once	TGTGCCAGCAGCTCCCTTCCGGATGAGCAGTTCTTC	CASSSLPDEQFF
NA	TRBJ2-2	TRBV6-4	few	TGTGCCAGCAGTGTACAGGGCACCGGGGAGCTGTTTTTT	CASSVQGTGELFF
NA	TRBJ2-7	TRBV5-4	once	TGTGCCAGCAGCTCGGCAGCCTCTTACGAGCAGTACTTC	CASSSAASYEQYF
NA	TRBJ1-5	TRBV9	NA	TGTGCCAGCAGCGAGGGGACGGGGTTAAGTAGCAATCAGCCCCAGCATTTT	CASSEGTGLSSNQPQHF
NA	TRBJ2-7	TRBV27	NA	TGTGCCAGCAGTCCCGGCCAAGCCTACGAGCAGTACTTC	CASSPGQAYEQYF
NA	TRBJ1-1	TRBV30	few	TGTGCCTGGAGTGTGTTAGGGACGAACACTGAAGCTTTCTTT	CAWSVLGTNTEAFF
NA	TRBJ2-1	TRBV29-1	NA	TGCAGCGTTGATTCGGGATTCGCGGGTTTGGACAATGAGCAGTTCTTC	CSVDSGFAGLDNEQFF
NA	TRBJ2-2	TRBV27	NA	TGTGCCAGCAGTTTAGACGTGACCGGGGAGCTGTTTTTT	CASSLDVTGELFF
TRBD1	TRBJ1-5	TRBV27	NA	TGTGCCAGCAGTTGGGACAGGGTCTCTCAGCCCCAGCATTTT	CASSWDRVSQPQHF
NA	TRBJ2-2	TRBV2	NA	TGTGCCAGCAGTGAACGTATTCGGGACACCGGTAGAGGGGAGCTGTTTTTT	CASSERIRDTGRGELFF
NA	TRBJ2-7	TRBV5-6	NA	TGTGCCAGCAGCTTTGGGAGTGGGCAGTACTTC	CASSFGSGQYF
NA	TRBJ2-7	TRBV27	once	TGTGCCAGCAGTCGGGGGACGTACTACGAGCAGTACTTC	CASSRGTYYEQYF